The 17 T cell receptor beta chains below were found in one sample sequenced in a study of blood T cell repertoires in COVID-19. Method: immunoSEQ multiplex PCR; TCRdb's copy keeps in-frame clones and lacks some. Found here are approximately 70,000 clones, 90% of them singletons; the top ten hold under 6.5%. Sequenced: peripheral blood. These TCRs come from a woman under 30 with acute or convalescent COVID-19.

The genes are TRBV5-4 and TRBJ2-7; D call uncertain. Trimming shortened V by 0 bases and J by 7 bases, and 5 bases separated the two germline ends. This CDR3 has 11 residues. Germline CDR1 is SGHNT and CDR2 is YYREEE (reference sequence). This CDR3 reads CASSLGGEQYF. The CDR3 DNA sequence: TGTGCCAGCAGCTTGGGAGGTGAGCAGTACTTC.

The rearrangement joins TRBV2 to TRBJ1-1, with 10 bases fitting TRBD1. Germline V gene data show CDR1 as SNHLY and CDR2 as FYNNEI. CDR3 length: 13 residues. The V and J ends lost 11 bases and 5 bases, in that order; junction bases with no gene match: 8. The CDR3, as DNA: TGTGCCTGCCGGGACAGGGGAATTACTGAAGCTTTCTTT. Translating gives CACRDRGITEAFF.

CDR3 DNA sequence: TGTGCCAGCAGCATACGGGACAGGGGGCGCGGTGGCTACACCTTC. Protein: CASSIRDRGRGGYTF. V gene TRBV5-4 combines with J gene TRBJ1-2; 12 bases fit TRBD1. Germline V CDR1 and CDR2: SGHNT, YYREEE (reference sequence). Trimming took 4 bases from V and 7 from J; bases not matched to a gene: 8. The CDR3 is 15 amino acids.

This rearrangement joins TRBV7-2 to TRBJ2-7; 10 nucleotides align to TRBD2. From germline, CDR1 is SGHTA and CDR2 FQGNSA. CDR3 length: 16 amino acids. Trimming took 1 base from V and 6 from J; bases not matched to a gene: 9. CDR3 coding DNA: TGTGCCAGCAGCTTAGGCTTTGGACTAGCGGCAGTCGAGCAGTACTTC. Protein product: CASSLGFGLAAVEQYF.

This chain joins TRBV28 and TRBJ1-1; D is undetermined. Germline V gene lookup returns CDR1 MDHEN and CDR2 SYDVKM. CDR3 size: 14 residues. V dropped 7 bases and J dropped 1 base, with 13 bases sitting between them. Here the CDR3 DNA reads TGTGCCAGCACCCCCCCCCATCAGAACACTGAAGCTTTCTTT. Protein product: CASTPPHQNTEAFF. The whole variable domain, remainder taken from reference TRBV28 and TRBJ1-1, is DVKVTQSSRYLVKRTGEKVFLECVQDMDHENMFWYRQDPGLGLRLIYFSYDVKMKEKGDIPEGYSVSREKKERFSLILESASTNQTSMYLCASTPPHQNTEAFFGQGTRLTVV.

The V gene is TRBV2, the J gene TRBJ2-1; TRBD2 matches 9 bases. The CDR3 has 15 amino acids. Unmatched junction bases numbered 6, after V lost 1 base and J lost 8 bases. Germline CDR1 and CDR2: SNHLY and FYNNEI. The CDR3 DNA follows: TGTGCCAGCAGTGAAGATAGGACTAGCGTACATGAGCAGTTCTTC. It specifies CASSEDRTSVHEQFF.

The chain couples TRBV6-5 to TRBJ2-7, with D perhaps TRBD1 (6 bases). This CDR3 spans 13 amino acids. Germline V gene lookup returns CDR1 MNHEY and CDR2 SVGAGI. Deletions cut 7 bases from V and 1 base from J, with 11 bases between. This CDR3 reads CASKQGISYEQYF. The CDR3 DNA sequence: TGTGCCAGCAAGCAGGGGATTTCCTACGAGCAGTACTTC.

This chain uses TRBV11-2 with TRBJ1-6; a possible D gene is TRBD1 (6 bases). V was pared by 1 base and J by 7 bases, with 14 bases between. The germline gives CDR1 SGHAT, CDR2 FQNNGV. CDR3 length: 16 residues. The DNA for the CDR3 is TGTGCCAGCAGCTTAGGGCGTTGGGGGCCGAATTCACCCCTCCACTTT. Its translation is CASSLGRWGPNSPLHF.

The chain has TRBV6-2 or TRBV6-3 and TRBJ2-1; D is possibly TRBD2 (5 bases). The CDR3 has 15 residues. CDR1 and CDR2 (germline): MNHEY, SVGEGT. V gave up 4 bases and J gave up 1 base, with 11 bases separating them. The CDR3 DNA reads TGTGCCAGCAGTTCTCGACTATTTTCCTACAATGAGCAGTTCTTC. This codes for CASSSRLFSYNEQFF.

V usage is TRBV20-1 and J usage is TRBJ1-1; 9 bases fit TRBD1. Germline CDR1 and CDR2: DFQATT and SNEGSKA (reference sequence). CDR3 length: 11 residues. The J segment lost 10 bases and the V segment lost 4 bases, leaving 4 bases of the junction unmatched. CDR3 nucleotides: TGCAGTGCTAAGGGACAGGGTAGAGCTTTCTTT. It encodes CSAKGQGRAFF.

This clone was counted once. The J gene is TRBJ1-4, the V gene TRBV30, with D unresolved. The CDR3 contains 12 residues. In germline, CDR1 is GTSNPN, CDR2 SVGIG (reference sequence). V was cut by 3 bases and J by 10 bases, with 12 bases left in between. The chain's CDR3 is CAWRVRAGKLFF. CDR3 coding DNA: TGTGCCTGGAGGGTTCGCGCGGGAAAACTGTTTTTT.

This chain connects TRBV7-2 to TRBJ2-1; TRBD1 matches at 10 bases. Germline-derived CDR1 and CDR2 are SGHTA and FQGNSA. The CDR3 consists of 16 residues. J gave up 6 bases and V 2 bases, and 7 bases lay outside the gene matches. CDR3 in DNA: TGTGCCAGCAGCTTATCGCCGGGACAGGGGACCAATGAGCAGTTCTTC. Translated, it gives CASSLSPGQGTNEQFF.

The chain joins TRBV7-9 to TRBJ1-2; 10 bases align to TRBD1. Unmatched junction bases numbered 2, after V lost 1 base and J lost 6 bases. The CDR3 has 14 amino acids. Looked up from germline, CDR1 is SEHNR and CDR2 is FQNEAQ (reference sequence). The CDR3, as DNA: TGTGCCAGCAGCTTAGAGGGGACAGGGGATGGCTACACCTTC. Its protein is CASSLEGTGDGYTF. The full variable domain, with the rest looked up from reference TRBV7-9 and TRBJ1-2, is DTGVSQNPRHKITKRGQNVTFRCDPISEHNRLYWYRQTLGQGPEFLTYFQNEAQLEKSRLLSDRFSAERPKGSFSTLEIQRTEQGDSAMYLCASSLEGTGDGYTFGSGTRLTVV.

The chain uses TRBV24-1 and TRBJ2-7, with D possibly TRBD1 on 6 matching bases. V lost 5 bases, J lost 6 bases, and 13 bases lay in between. Germline V gene lookup returns CDR1 KGHDR and CDR2 SFDVKD. The CDR3 sequence is 13 residues long. In DNA, the CDR3 is TGTGCCACCAGTGGAGGGGGAAAAGGCGAGCAGTACTTC. This translates into CATSGGGKGEQYF.

The chain joins TRBV24-1 to TRBJ2-6; D is perhaps TRBD1 (5 bases). Trimming stripped 6 bases from V and 1 base from J, with 6 bases between. The CDR3 spans 14 residues. Per germline, CDR1 KGHDR and CDR2 SFDVKD. The CDR3 region has the DNA TGTGCCACCAGTTCAGGGTCTGGGGCCAACGTCCTGACTTTC. It yields the protein CATSSGSGANVLTF.

This chain joins TRBV2 and TRBJ2-5, with 9 bases matching TRBD2. In germline, CDR1 is SNHLY, CDR2 FYNNEI. This CDR3 is 14 amino acids long. V lost 6 bases, J lost 5 bases, and 7 bases stayed unmatched. As DNA, the CDR3 is TGTGCCAGCAGAGTAGCGGGAGCGGGGGAGACCCAGTACTTC. As protein: CASRVAGAGETQYF.

The chain links TRBV27 to TRBJ1-4, with TRBD1 identical over 7 bases. CDR3 length: 17 residues. V was pared by 6 bases and J by 7 bases, with 17 bases of the junction left unmatched. Germline V gene sequence: CDR1 MNHEY, CDR2 SMNVEV (reference sequence). CDR3 protein: CASRQYSQGVRGEKLFF. DNA of the CDR3: TGTGCCAGCAGACAATACTCCCAGGGGGTTCGGGGTGAAAAACTGTTTTTT.